This T cell receptor beta chain was sequenced for a study of blood T cell repertoires in COVID-19. TCRdb keeps only in-frame clones here, not all; method: immunoSEQ multiplex PCR. Of some 68,000 clones listed, 70% to 90% are singletons. Looked up from germline, CDR1 is SGHNT and CDR2 is YENEEA. This CDR3 is built from 15 residues. J gave up 0 bases and V 5 bases, and 2 bases lay outside the gene matches. Specimen: peripheral blood. This TCR was sampled from a woman aged 45-59 years with COVID-19, enrolled during active disease. V gene TRBV11-3 combines with J gene TRBJ2-2; 8 bases agree with TRBD1. The CDR3 sequence: CASSRGQANTGELFF. CDR3 bases: TGTGCCAGCAGCAGGGGACAGGCGAACACCGGGGAGCTGTTTTTT.